Included here is one T cell receptor beta chain sequence, with context. What it binds is not known. This entry is derived from a study of cytomegalovirus exposure and HLA in healthy donors. General study findings and limits: According to a later analysis, donors in an Asian-associated ancestry cluster reportedly had fewer N-insertions than the roughly 660-donor mean. There was a cluster of highly shared sequence variants that was likely a sequencing artifact.

This CDR3 has 16 amino acids. The germline gives CDR1 LNHDA, CDR2 SQIVND (reference sequence). Trimming removed 3 bases from V and 7 bases from J; junction bases left unmatched: 10. PCR used 60 Vbeta primers and 13 Jbeta primers. Assay: immunoSEQ multiplex PCR; the TCRdb copy retains only in-frame clones and omits some. The sample contains 90,000 to 100,000 clones, about three quarters of which appear only once. The chain combines TRBV19 with TRBJ2-2; TRBD2 matches 8 bases. The TCR comes from a man aged 40-49 years in good health and CMV-seropositive. The source material was PBMCs. CDR3 region: CASSIGAGDVIGELFF. DNA of the CDR3: TGTGCCAGTAGTATTGGAGCGGGAGATGTTATCGGGGAGCTGTTTTTT.